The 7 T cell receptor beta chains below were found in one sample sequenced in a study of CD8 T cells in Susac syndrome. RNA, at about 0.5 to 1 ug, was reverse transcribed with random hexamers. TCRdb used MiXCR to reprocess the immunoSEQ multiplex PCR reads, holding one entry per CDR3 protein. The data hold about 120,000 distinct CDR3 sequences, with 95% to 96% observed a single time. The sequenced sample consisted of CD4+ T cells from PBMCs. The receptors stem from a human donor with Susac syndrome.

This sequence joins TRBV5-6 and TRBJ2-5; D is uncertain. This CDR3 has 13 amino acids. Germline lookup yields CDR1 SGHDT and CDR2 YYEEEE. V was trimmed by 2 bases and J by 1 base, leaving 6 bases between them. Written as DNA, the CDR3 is TGTGCCAGCAGCTTACGGGCCCAAGAGACCCAGTACTTC. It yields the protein CASSLRAQETQYF.

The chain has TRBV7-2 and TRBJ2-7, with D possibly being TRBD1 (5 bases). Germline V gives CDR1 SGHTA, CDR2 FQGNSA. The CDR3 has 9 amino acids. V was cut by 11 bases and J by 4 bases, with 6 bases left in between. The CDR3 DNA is TGTGCCTCAGGGTACGAGCAGTACTTC. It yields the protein CASGYEQYF.

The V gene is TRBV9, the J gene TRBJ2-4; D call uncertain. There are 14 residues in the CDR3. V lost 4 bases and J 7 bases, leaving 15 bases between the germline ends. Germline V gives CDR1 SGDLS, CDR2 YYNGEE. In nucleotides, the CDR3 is TGTGCCAGCAGCAAGGCGGCCGTACGGAACATTCAGTACTTC. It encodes CASSKAAVRNIQYF.

CDR3 nucleotides: TGTGCCAGCAGTGCGGGACGGCAGAACTATGGCTACACCTTC. Translation: CASSAGRQNYGYTF. This chain connects TRBV2 to TRBJ1-2; a possible D gene is TRBD1 (5 bases). V lost 4 bases, J lost 2 bases, and 11 bases lay in between. CDR3 length equals 14 residues. Per germline, CDR1 SNHLY and CDR2 FYNNEI.

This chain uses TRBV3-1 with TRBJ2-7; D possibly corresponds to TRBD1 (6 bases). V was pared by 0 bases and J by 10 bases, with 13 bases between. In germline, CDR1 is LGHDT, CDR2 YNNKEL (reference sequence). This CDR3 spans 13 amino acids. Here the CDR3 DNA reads TGTGCCAGCAGCCAAGATACCCAGGGGCGCCAGTACTTC. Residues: CASSQDTQGRQYF.

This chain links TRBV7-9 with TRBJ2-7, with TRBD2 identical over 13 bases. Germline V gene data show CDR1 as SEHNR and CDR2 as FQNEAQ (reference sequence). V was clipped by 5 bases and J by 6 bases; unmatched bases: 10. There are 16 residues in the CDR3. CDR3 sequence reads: CASSLPRTSGSGEQYF. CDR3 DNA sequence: TGTGCCAGCAGCCTACCCCGGACTAGCGGGAGTGGCGAGCAGTACTTC.

The CDR3 protein is CASSNRDRGEAFF. The CDR3 nucleotides are TGTGCCAGCAGCAACCGGGACAGGGGTGAAGCTTTCTTT. The chain has TRBV3-1 and TRBJ1-1; 10 bases are shared with TRBD1. CDR1 and CDR2 from the germline V gene are LGHDT and YNNKEL (reference sequence). V lost 5 bases, J lost 7 bases, and 4 bases stayed unmatched. This CDR3 is 13 amino acids long.